Listed here are 18 T cell receptor beta chains from one sample, sequenced in a study of CD8+ T cells in alopecia areata. RNA, once extracted, was reverse transcribed into cDNA for use as the sequencing template. Sequenced by immunoSEQ multiplex PCR; TCRdb stores in-frame clones only, minus some. The table includes 200,000 to 250,000 clones, around two thirds detected once. Sequences were derived from CD4+ T cells sorted from blood, sampled at week 0. These receptors were obtained from a human donor with alopecia areata.

This clone was picked up a small number of times. J is TRBJ1-4 and V is TRBV4-1, with D uncertain. V lost 4 bases and J lost 5, with 11 bases in between. There are 14 residues in the CDR3. Germline V CDR1 and CDR2: MGHRA, YSYEKL. Here the CDR3 DNA reads TGCGCCAGCAGCCCAGACGAACTAAATGAAAAACTGTTTTTT. It yields the protein CASSPDELNEKLFF.

This clone showed up just a few times. The chain carries TRBV11-2 and TRBJ2-7, with 8 bases identical to TRBD1. V lost 5 bases to trimming and J lost 4 bases; unmatched junction nucleotides: 10. Germline CDR1 reads SGHAT; CDR2 reads FQNNGV. The CDR3 runs 15 residues. CDR3: CASSPPLTGVYEQYF. As DNA, the CDR3 is TGTGCCAGCAGCCCTCCCCTGACAGGGGTGTACGAGCAGTACTTC. Supplemented by reference TRBV11-2 and TRBJ2-7, the full variable domain reads EAGVAQSPRYKIIEKRQSVAFWCNPISGHATLYWYQQILGQGPKLLIQFQNNGVVDDSQLPKDRFSAERLKGVDSTLKIQPAKLEDSAVYLCASSPPLTGVYEQYFGPGTRLTVT.

Worth noting for this clone: The junction differs from germline at one of its ends, possibly a read error. This rearrangement joins TRBV7-7 to TRBJ2-7; 8 bases match TRBD1. This CDR3 spans 13 amino acids. CDR1 is SSHAT and CDR2 is FNYEAQ in the germline V gene (reference sequence). The CDR3 bases are TGTGCTAGCAGTCAAGGACAGGGTGGCGAGCAGTACTTC. It encodes CASSQGQGGEQYF.

This clone was detected only a few times. The chain carries TRBV2 and TRBJ2-4; D is perhaps TRBD1 (5 bases). CDR3 length: 14 residues. Germline CDR1 SNHLY, CDR2 FYNNEI. V lost 6 bases and J lost 3, with 12 bases in between. The CDR3 coding sequence is TGTGCCAGCAGGGCAGGGTGGGGCAAAAACATTCAGTACTTC. Translated: CASRAGWGKNIQYF.

V and J are TRBV4-2 and TRBJ1-1, with 10 bases matching TRBD1. The germline CDR1 and CDR2 sequences are LGHNA and YNFKEQ. CDR3 size: 15 residues. V was pared by 4 bases and J by 6 bases, with 8 bases of the junction left unmatched. The CDR3 reads CASSPEDRGIAEAFF. CDR3 nucleotides: TGTGCCAGCAGCCCCGAGGACAGGGGGATCGCTGAAGCTTTCTTT.

There are a few counts of this clone. The CDR3 here is CASTTDFYGYTF. The CDR3 DNA reads TGTGCCAGTACGACCGATTTCTATGGCTACACCTTC. The genes are TRBV19 and TRBJ1-2; D unclear. V was clipped by 7 bases and J by 4 bases, with 10 bases between them. Germline-derived CDR1 and CDR2 are LNHDA and SQIVND (reference sequence). This CDR3 has 12 residues.

This clone was picked up a small number of times. The chain couples TRBV29-1 to TRBJ2-7, with D unclear. Germline lookup yields CDR1 SQVTM and CDR2 ANQGSEA. V lost 7 bases, J lost 5 bases, and 15 bases lay in between. The CDR3 length is 12 residues. In DNA form, the CDR3 reads TGCAGCGCCTCCTCCCCCTCTAACGAGCAGTACTTC. Protein sequence: CSASSPSNEQYF.

V and J are TRBV13 and TRBJ2-5; a weak D match, TRBD1 (6 bases). Germline V CDR1 and CDR2: PRHDT, FYEKMQ (reference sequence). Trimming took 2 bases from V and 9 from J, leaving 16 bases between them. There are 14 residues in the CDR3. The CDR3 DNA sequence: TGTGCCAGCAGCTTAAATCGACAGGTGGGATCCCAGTACTTC. It translates to CASSLNRQVGSQYF.

The rearrangement joins TRBV21-1 to TRBJ2-6; the table gives TRBD2 as D, unverified against the DNA. TRBV21-1 is labeled a pseudogene. The CDR3 has 13 amino acids. The CDR3 DNA reads TGTGCCATCCTCCCCTCTGGGGCCAACGTCCTGACTTTC. Translating it yields CAILPSGANVLTF.

The V and J genes are TRBV7-6 and TRBJ1-1, with D perhaps matching TRBD1 (5 bases). Trimming pared 5 bases from V and 6 bases from J, leaving 16 bases between. There are 14 residues in the CDR3. The germline gives CDR1 SGHVS, CDR2 FNYEAQ. The CDR3 region has the DNA TGTGCCAGCAGCCCGAGAGGGGACGAAGCTGAAGCTTTCTTT. It encodes CASSPRGDEAEAFF.

The chain combines TRBV30 with TRBJ1-3, with D unclear. This CDR3 comprises 14 residues. Looked up from germline, CDR1 is GTSNPN and CDR2 is SVGIG (reference sequence). V was trimmed by 2 bases and J by 0 bases, leaving 8 bases between them. The CDR3 DNA follows: TGTGCCTGGAGTACGGGCAGCTCTGGAAACACCATATATTTT. Protein product: CAWSTGSSGNTIYF.

The CDR3: CSVGRGYGYTF. The DNA of the CDR3 is TGCAGCGTTGGCAGGGGCTATGGCTACACCTTC. The chain couples TRBV29-1 to TRBJ1-2, with D possibly TRBD1 on 6 matching bases. V was clipped by 4 bases and J by 4 bases, with 7 bases between them. CDR1 and CDR2 (germline): SQVTM, ANQGSEA. The CDR3 sequence is 11 residues long.

CDR3 protein: CASSYSILDQPQHF. CDR3 DNA: TGTGCCAGCAGTTACTCGATATTAGATCAGCCCCAGCATTTT. The rearrangement uses TRBV6-5 and TRBJ1-5; D not certain. The CDR3 extends over 14 amino acids. Trimming cost V 0 bases and J 5 bases, with 8 bases left between them. CDR1 and CDR2 from the germline V gene are MNHEY and SVGAGI.

The V gene is TRBV27, the J gene TRBJ2-2, with D perhaps being TRBD1 or TRBD2 (5 bases each). Looked up from germline, CDR1 is MNHEY and CDR2 is SMNVEV (reference sequence). V was cut by 3 bases and J by 4 bases, with 12 bases left in between. CDR3 length: 15 residues. CDR3 in DNA: TGTGCCAGCAGTTTTGGGGGTCGTGGCACCGGGGAGCTGTTTTTT. This codes for CASSFGGRGTGELFF.

This clone turned up a few times. The V gene is TRBV19, the J gene TRBJ1-6, with a possible D match to TRBD1 (5 bases). The germline gives CDR1 LNHDA, CDR2 SQIVND (reference sequence). The V and J ends lost 6 bases and 8 bases respectively, with 17 bases between them. This CDR3 comprises 15 residues. The CDR3 here is CASSASPGGDSPLHF. The CDR3 DNA sequence: TGTGCCAGTAGCGCTTCTCCGGGGGGGGATTCACCCCTCCACTTT.

V and J are TRBV7-2 and TRBJ2-1, with D unclear. V lost 4 bases, J lost 5 bases, and 6 bases lay in between. Germline V lookup: CDR1 SGHTA, CDR2 FQGNSA. The CDR3 totals 12 residues. CDR3 in amino acids: CASSSMNNEQFF. The CDR3 DNA follows: TGTGCCAGCAGCTCCATGAACAATGAGCAGTTCTTC.

This clone was counted only a few times. This chain joins TRBV29-1 and TRBJ2-5; no reliable D call. Trimming took off 0 bases at V and 4 bases at J, with 6 bases between the two ends. Germline V gives CDR1 SQVTM, CDR2 ANQGSEA. The CDR3 has 12 residues. The CDR3 reads CSVEDRRETQYF. The CDR3 coding sequence is TGCAGCGTTGAAGACAGGCGAGAGACCCAGTACTTC. Combining the CDR3 with reference TRBV29-1 and TRBJ2-5 gives the whole variable domain SAVISQKPSRDICQRGTSLTIQCQVDSQVTMMFWYRQQPGQSLTLIATANQGSEATYESGFVIDKFPISRPNLTFSTLTVSNMSPEDSSIYLCSVEDRRETQYFGPGTRLLVL.

This chain links TRBV30 with TRBJ2-7, with D perhaps matching TRBD1 (5 bases). Germline V gene sequence: CDR1 GTSNPN, CDR2 SVGIG (reference sequence). V shed 4 bases and J shed 3 bases, with 10 bases lying between them. The CDR3 runs to 12 residues. CDR3 coding DNA: TGTGCCTGGAAGGAGACAGACTACGAGCAGTACTTC. It encodes CAWKETDYEQYF.